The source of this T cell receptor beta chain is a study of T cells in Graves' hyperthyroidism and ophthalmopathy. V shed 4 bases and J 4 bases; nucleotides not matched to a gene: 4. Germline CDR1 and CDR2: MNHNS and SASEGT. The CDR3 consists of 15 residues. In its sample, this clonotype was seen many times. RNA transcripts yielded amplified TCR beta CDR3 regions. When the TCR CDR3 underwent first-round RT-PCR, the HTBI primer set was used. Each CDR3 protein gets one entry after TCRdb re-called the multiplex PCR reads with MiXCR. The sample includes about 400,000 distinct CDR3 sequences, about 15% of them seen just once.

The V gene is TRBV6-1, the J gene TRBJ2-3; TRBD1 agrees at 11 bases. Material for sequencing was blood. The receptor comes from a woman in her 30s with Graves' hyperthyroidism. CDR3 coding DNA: TGTGCCAGCAGTGCCGGACAGGGGGCGGCAGATACGCAGTATTTT. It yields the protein CASSAGQGAADTQYF.